Listed below are T cell receptor beta chains from one sample, sequenced in a study of shared clonotypes between healthy human individuals. Method: immunoSEQ multiplex PCR; TCRdb's copy keeps in-frame clones and lacks some. The table records hundreds of thousands of clones, more than 70% of them present only once. Sequencing was done on a sample of memory CD4+ T cells sorted from blood. Source of these receptors: a woman in her twenties or thirties in good health. Both conserved end residues are part of each CDR3.

j_gene	len	v_gene	CDR3aa
TRBJ1-5	13	TRBV19	CASSTMGHQPQHF
TRBJ1-3	17	TRBV18	CASSPMDAGYSGNTIYF
TRBJ2-2	14	TRBV29-1	CSVRILPNTGELFF
TRBJ2-7	14	TRBV15	CATSALDSSHEQYF
TRBJ2-3	15	TRBV28	CASSSGKDYTDTQYF
TRBJ2-1	19	TRBV5-1	CASSLLARSAGRASNEQFF
TRBJ2-7	14	TRBV19	CASSVTSGSHEQYF
TRBJ1-1	13	TRBV18	CASSPGLNTEAFF
TRBJ2-7	15	TRBV5-1	CASSLGTGTRNEQYF
TRBJ1-4	17	TRBV4-2	CASSQGIGGSPSEKLFF
TRBJ2-6	18	TRBV4-1	CASSRLPGQSSGANVLTF
TRBJ2-7	11	TRBV28	CASRVNYEQYF
TRBJ1-5	14	TRBV19	CASSIPGGNQPQHF
TRBJ1-1	14	TRBV5-1	CASKPGQANTEAFF
TRBJ2-1	20	TRBV4-1	CASSSRLAGADGTPYNEQFF
TRBJ2-3	14	TRBV27	CASKSSGSSDTQYF
TRBJ1-1	14	TRBV7-8	CASSRRQGNTEAFF
TRBJ2-2	16	TRBV18	CASSPLDRANTGELFF
TRBJ1-2	14	TRBV5-1	CASSTGVGIDGYTF
TRBJ1-4	15	TRBV19	CASSISSRGMGKLFF
TRBJ2-7	13	TRBV27	CASSLLNDYEQYF
-	16	TRBV27	CASSPPFGREGYEQYF
TRBJ1-4	15	TRBV4-2	CASSQDRQSNEKLFF
TRBJ2-1	13	TRBV5-5	CASSSGQNNEQFF
TRBJ1-3	13	TRBV19	CASIGGPGNTIYF
TRBJ2-3	14	TRBV9	CASSAGLVKDTQYF
TRBJ2-7	15	TRBV28	CASSQSGRSPYEQYF
TRBJ2-2	14	TRBV29-1	CSVTTVFGTGELFF
TRBJ2-2	15	TRBV6-1	CATIIAGADTGELFF
TRBJ1-5	13	TRBV28	CASRVQINQPQHF
TRBJ2-6	15	TRBV19	CASRPQSSGANVLTF
TRBJ2-7	16	TRBV4-1	CASSLRGSGRYSEQYF
TRBJ2-7	15	TRBV5-1	CASSLGDGSSYEQYF
TRBJ2-1	15	TRBV18	CASSSGTGRVSEQFF
TRBJ2-1	15	TRBV9	CASSVTSGNYNEQFF
TRBJ2-6	13	TRBV28	CASSPPWANVLTF
TRBJ1-4	17	TRBV19	CASSIIGEGLRNEKLFF
TRBJ2-1	17	TRBV25-1	CASSDRASGRANNEQFF
TRBJ2-7	15	TRBV5-1	CASSDRTGGIYEQYF
TRBJ2-7	14	TRBV28	CASRLPGGGYEQYF
TRBJ2-7	15	TRBV28	CASSLAPGPGGGQYF